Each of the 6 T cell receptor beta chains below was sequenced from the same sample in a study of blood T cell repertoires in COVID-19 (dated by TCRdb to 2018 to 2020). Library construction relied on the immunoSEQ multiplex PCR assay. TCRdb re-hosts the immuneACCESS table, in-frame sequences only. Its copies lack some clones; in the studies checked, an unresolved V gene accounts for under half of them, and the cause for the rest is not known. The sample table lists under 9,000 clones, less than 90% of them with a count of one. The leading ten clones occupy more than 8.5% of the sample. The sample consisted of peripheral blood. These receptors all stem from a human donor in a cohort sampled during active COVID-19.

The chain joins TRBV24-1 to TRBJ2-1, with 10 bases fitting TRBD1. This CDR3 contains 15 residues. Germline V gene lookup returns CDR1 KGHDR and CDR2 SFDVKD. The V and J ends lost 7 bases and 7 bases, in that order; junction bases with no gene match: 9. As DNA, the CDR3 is TGTGCCACCAGGGCCCCTGGACAGGGGGGGAATGAGCAGTTCTTC. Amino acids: CATRAPGQGGNEQFF.

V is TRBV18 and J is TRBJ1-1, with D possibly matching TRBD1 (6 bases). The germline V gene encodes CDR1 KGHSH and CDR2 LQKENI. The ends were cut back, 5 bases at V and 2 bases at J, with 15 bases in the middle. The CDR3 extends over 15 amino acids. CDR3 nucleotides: TGTGCCAGCTCAGCAGAGCAGGGGAAAAACACTGAAGCTTTCTTT. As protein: CASSAEQGKNTEAFF.

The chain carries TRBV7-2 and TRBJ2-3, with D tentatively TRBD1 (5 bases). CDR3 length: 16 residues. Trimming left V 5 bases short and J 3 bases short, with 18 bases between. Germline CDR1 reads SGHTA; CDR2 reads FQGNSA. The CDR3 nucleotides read TGTGCCAGCAGCAGACACAGTGGGGCAGGGACAGATACGCAGTATTTT. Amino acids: CASSRHSGAGTDTQYF.

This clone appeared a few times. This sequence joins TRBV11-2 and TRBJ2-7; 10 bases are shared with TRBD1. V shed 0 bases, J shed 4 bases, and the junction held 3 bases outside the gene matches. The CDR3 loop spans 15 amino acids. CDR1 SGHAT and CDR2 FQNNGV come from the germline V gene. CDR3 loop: CASSLETGGLYEQYF. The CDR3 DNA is TGTGCCAGCAGCTTAGAGACAGGGGGCCTGTACGAGCAGTACTTC.

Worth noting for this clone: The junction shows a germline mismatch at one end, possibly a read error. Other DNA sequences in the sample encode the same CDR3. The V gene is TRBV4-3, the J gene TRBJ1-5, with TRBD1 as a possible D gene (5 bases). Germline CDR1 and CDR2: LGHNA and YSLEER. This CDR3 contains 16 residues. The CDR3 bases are TGCGCCAGCAGCCAAGATACGGGGGGAAGCAATCAGCCCCAACATTTT. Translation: CASSQDTGGSNQPQHF.

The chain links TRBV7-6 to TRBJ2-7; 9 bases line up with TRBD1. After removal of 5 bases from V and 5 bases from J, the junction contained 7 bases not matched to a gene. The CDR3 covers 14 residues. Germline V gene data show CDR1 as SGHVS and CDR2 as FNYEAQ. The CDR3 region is CASSLGQGTNEQYF. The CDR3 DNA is TGTGCCAGCAGCCTCGGACAGGGGACGAACGAGCAGTACTTC.